This TCR beta chain was documented in a study of control samples from healthy donors and cancer patients. Trimming took off 1 base at V and 5 bases at J, with 15 bases between the two ends. The germline CDR1 and CDR2 sequences are LGHNT and FRNRAP. CDR3 length: 16 amino acids. TCRdb's table, derived via immunoSEQ multiplex PCR, lists solely in-frame clones and lacks some. Counted here are some 130,000 clones, approximately 92% occurring once; the ten biggest clones make up about 2.7%. The clonotype originates from a man aged 35 to 55 in good health. This chain uses TRBV12-5 with TRBJ1-3, with D tentatively TRBD1 (6 bases). Sequenced input: blood. CDR3 sequence reads: CASGLGTRTVRNTIYF. The CDR3 bases are TGTGCTAGTGGTTTGGGCACCCGGACAGTAAGAAACACCATATATTTT.